This T cell receptor gamma chain was sequenced during a study of Vδ1+ human thymocytes. J gave up 6 bases and V 3 bases, and 11 bases lay outside the gene matches. The CDR3 runs to 14 residues. Germline V lookup: CDR1 EGSTGY, CDR2 YDSYTSSV. Study-level points and caveats: Thymic TRG and TRD repertoires appeared highly polyclonal, with Gaussian CDR3 length distributions.

Extracted RNA was reverse transcribed into cDNA. The CDR3 regions were amplified by multiplex PCR from V-gene primers to a constant-region primer. TCRdb re-called clones from the multiplex PCR reads using CATT. The sample has about 36,000 gamma-chain clones; about 19% are singletons. Comment on this clone: Its matching antigen is unknown.

The clonotype comes from a girl under two years old who had congenital heart surgery. Sample: Vdelta1+ gamma-delta thymocytes from the thymus. Subset denoted: FACS-sorted CD3+ TCRalphabeta- TCRVdelta1+ TCRVdelta2- thymocytes. The chain recombines TRGV4 with TRGJ1 or TRGJ2. The CDR3 sequence: CATWDHPGGYKKLF. CDR3 bases: TGTGCCACCTGGGATCACCCGGGGGGTTATAAGAAACTCTTT.